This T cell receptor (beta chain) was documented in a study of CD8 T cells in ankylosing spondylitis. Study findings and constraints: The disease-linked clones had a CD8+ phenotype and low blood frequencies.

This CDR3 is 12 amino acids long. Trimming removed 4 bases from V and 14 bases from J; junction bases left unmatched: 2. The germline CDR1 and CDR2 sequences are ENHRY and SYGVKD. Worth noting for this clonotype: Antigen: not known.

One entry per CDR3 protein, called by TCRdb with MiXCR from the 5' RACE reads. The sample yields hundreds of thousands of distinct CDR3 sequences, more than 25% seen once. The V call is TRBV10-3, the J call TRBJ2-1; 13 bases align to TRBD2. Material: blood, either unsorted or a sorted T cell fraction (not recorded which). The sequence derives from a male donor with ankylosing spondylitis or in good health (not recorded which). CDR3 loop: CAISGTSGREFF. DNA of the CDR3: TGTGCCATCAGTGGGACTAGCGGGAGAGAGTTCTTC.